The present TCR beta chain was sequenced within a study of identical twins. TCRdb fed the 5' RACE reads into MiXCR, producing one record per CDR3 protein. The table shows fewer than 350,000 distinct CDR3 sequences, with less than 9% occurring only once. The donor group consisted entirely of healthy Caucasians. The CDR3 extends over 18 amino acids. The junction had 8 bases not matched to a gene; V was cut back by 0 bases and J by 2 bases. Germline CDR1 LGHNA, CDR2 YNFKEQ. This sample also belongs to another study, concerning yellow fever vaccine responses in identical twins.

Sequencing was carried out using memory (CD45RO+) T cells sorted from blood. V and J are TRBV4-2 and TRBJ2-7, with 12 bases lining up with TRBD2. This clonotype was sampled from a woman aged 18-29 years in good health. Written as DNA, the CDR3 is TGTGCCAGCAGCCAAGACCGGCTAGCGGGAGGGGTTCCCTACGAGCAGTACTTC. It encodes CASSQDRLAGGVPYEQYF.